Following are 23 T cell receptor beta chains from one sample sequenced in a study of blood T cell repertoires in COVID-19. The data were produced by immunoSEQ multiplex PCR, yet TCRdb's version contains in-frame clones alone and is incomplete. The sample has more than 85,000 clones, roughly 79% seen once; the top ten hold roughly 16%. The sample was peripheral blood. The receptors originated from a woman older than 75 with active or convalescent COVID-19.

The rearrangement joins TRBV7-9 to TRBJ1-1, with D possibly being TRBD1 (6 bases). V lost 2 bases and J lost 5, with 9 bases in between. Looked up from germline, CDR1 is SEHNR and CDR2 is FQNEAQ (reference sequence). The CDR3 runs 13 residues. This CDR3 is CASSLIQGTEAFF. CDR3 nucleotide sequence: TGTGCCAGCAGCTTAATTCAGGGGACTGAAGCTTTCTTT.

As concerns this clone: A much larger clone lies one base from this, so it may be a read error. The chain is built from TRBV2 and TRBJ1-2; D is undetermined. The CDR3 sequence is 13 residues long. Germline V gene lookup returns CDR1 SNHLY and CDR2 FYNNEI. The CDR3 protein is CTSRSREGSGYTF. The CDR3, as DNA: TGTACCAGCAGGTCTCGGGAGGGTAGTGGCTACACCTTC.

J is TRBJ2-7 and V is TRBV12-2; the D call in the table, TRBD2, was not verified against the DNA. TRBV12-2 is an annotated pseudogene. This CDR3 contains 14 residues. The CDR3 is CASPLRWSSYEQYF. The CDR3 nucleotides read TGTGCAAGCCCGCTCCGGTGGAGTTCGTACGAGCAGTACTTC.

The chain carries TRBV6-2 or TRBV6-3 and TRBJ2-1; 12 bases align to TRBD2. CDR1 MNHEY and CDR2 SVGEGT come from the germline V gene. The trim removed 6 bases at V and 4 bases at J, leaving 4 bases unmatched. This CDR3 has 15 residues. CDR3 loop: CASSLLAGGYNEQFF. In DNA form, the CDR3 reads TGTGCCAGCAGCCTCCTAGCGGGAGGGTACAATGAGCAGTTCTTC.

The genes are TRBV27 and TRBJ2-2; 9 bases are shared with TRBD2. Germline V CDR1 and CDR2: MNHEY, SMNVEV (reference sequence). Germline trimming cut 6 bases from V and 2 bases from J; bases unmatched to any gene: 4. This CDR3 is built from 15 residues. The CDR3 loop reads CASRKLAGNTGELFF. Here the CDR3 DNA reads TGTGCCAGCAGGAAGCTAGCGGGAAACACCGGGGAGCTGTTTTTT.

A note on this clone: A much more abundant neighbour one base away suggests this may be a read error. This chain joins TRBV4-1 and TRBJ1-5; D gene unclear. The V gene lost 0 bases and the J gene lost 4 bases, with 4 bases spanning the gap. The V gene's germline CDR1 is MGHRA and CDR2 YSYEKL. The CDR3 has 13 residues. DNA for the CDR3: TGCGCCAGCAGCCAAGATAGTAATCAGCCCCAGCATTTT. As protein: CASSQDSNQPQHF.

This sequence joins TRBV19 and TRBJ2-2; TRBD2 aligns across 9 bases. This CDR3 spans 15 amino acids. CDR1 LNHDA and CDR2 SQIVND come from the germline V gene (reference sequence). After removal of 4 bases from V and 4 bases from J, the junction contained 4 bases not matched to a gene. In DNA, the CDR3 is TGTGCCAGTAGTAGGGCTAGCGGGACCACCGGGGAGCTGTTTTTT. Its protein is CASSRASGTTGELFF.

This clone has only a few counts. The genes are TRBV3-1 (or the pseudogene TRBV3-2) and TRBJ1-1; perhaps TRBD1 as D (6 bases). The CDR3 is 14 amino acids. V lost 1 base and J lost 5, with 11 bases in between. Germline V lookup: CDR1 LGHDT, CDR2 YNNKEL (reference sequence). For the CDR3, the DNA is TGTGCCAGCAGCCAAGTAGGGGGTTATACTGAAGCTTTCTTT. Translated: CASSQVGGYTEAFF.

The V gene is TRBV5-4, the J gene TRBJ2-7, with unresolved D. The V gene lost 4 bases and the J gene lost 4 bases, with 15 bases spanning the gap. The germline gives CDR1 SGHNT, CDR2 YYREEE (reference sequence). The CDR3 extends over 14 amino acids. The CDR3 spells CASSSWSESYEQYF. DNA of the CDR3: TGTGCCAGCAGCAGCTGGAGTGAGAGTTACGAGCAGTACTTC. Together with reference TRBV5-4 and TRBJ2-7, the CDR3 gives the full variable domain: ETGVTQSPTHLIKTRGQQVTLRCSSQSGHNTVSWYQQALGQGPQFIFQYYREEENGRGNFPPRFSGLQFPNYSSELNVNALELDDSALYLCASSSWSESYEQYFGPGTRLTVT.

The genes are TRBV2 and TRBJ1-2, with D tentatively TRBD1 (6 bases). V was clipped by 7 bases and J by 4 bases, with 16 bases between them. The CDR3 is 14 amino acids. Germline CDR1 reads SNHLY; CDR2 reads FYNNEI. The CDR3: CASNPERGIYGYTF. The CDR3 nucleotides are TGTGCCAGCAATCCGGAGAGGGGGATCTATGGCTACACCTTC.

The V and J genes are TRBV28 and TRBJ1-2; 9 nucleotides match TRBD1. CDR1 and CDR2 from the germline V gene are MDHEN and SYDVKM. Trimming cost V 1 base and J 2 bases; bases outside gene matches: 2. The CDR3 extends over 15 amino acids. The CDR3 sequence: CASSLSGTGNYGYTF. The CDR3 bases are TGTGCCAGCAGTTTATCCGGGACAGGGAACTATGGCTACACCTTC.

This clone was counted once. J is TRBJ2-1 and V is TRBV5-1; 7 nucleotides agree with TRBD2. CDR3 size: 16 residues. Germline V gene lookup returns CDR1 SGHRS and CDR2 YFSETQ. The V gene end was trimmed by 4 bases and the J gene end by 1 base; junction bases not matched to a gene: 8. This CDR3 reads CASSRDPSGSYNEQFF. The CDR3 coding sequence is TGCGCCAGCAGCCGGGACCCTAGCGGTTCCTACAATGAGCAGTTCTTC.

The chain is built from TRBV7-2 and TRBJ2-1; 9 bases align to TRBD2. Germline V gene lookup returns CDR1 SGHTA and CDR2 FQGNSA. Trimming cost V 5 bases and J 8 bases; bases outside gene matches: 13. The CDR3 has 16 amino acids. The DNA of the CDR3 is TGTGCCAGCAGCATGCCGGGACTAGCATTAGCCGATGAGCAGTTCTTC. Its translation is CASSMPGLALADEQFF.

The chain links TRBV10-2 to TRBJ1-1; D is uncertain. Germline-derived CDR1 and CDR2 are WSHSY and SAAADI. The V end lost 2 bases, the J end lost 5 bases, and 9 bases lay between the germline ends. There are 13 residues in the CDR3. Written as DNA, the CDR3 is TGCGCCAGCAGTGAGGGGCAGGTTACTGAAGCTTTCTTT. Its translation: CASSEGQVTEAFF.

This sequence joins TRBV3-1 (or the pseudogene TRBV3-2) and TRBJ1-4, with D tentatively TRBD1 (6 bases). Deletions cut 2 bases from V and 8 bases from J, with 15 bases between. The CDR3 is 15 amino acids. Germline values: CDR1 LGHDT, CDR2 YNNKEL (reference sequence). CDR3 loop: CASSQYVSGEEKLFF. For the CDR3, the DNA is TGTGCCAGCAGCCAATATGTGTCAGGGGAGGAAAAACTGTTTTTT.

The chain carries TRBV14 and TRBJ1-1, with 9 bases that match TRBD1. Germline V gives CDR1 SGHDN, CDR2 FVKESK. With V trimmed by 4 bases and J by 3 bases, 15 bases remained unmatched. The length of the CDR3 is 18 residues. CDR3 loop: CASSPRRGTGFGYTEAFF. The CDR3 bases are TGTGCCAGCAGCCCCCGAAGGGGGACAGGGTTTGGGTACACTGAAGCTTTCTTT.

V is TRBV15 and J is TRBJ2-1, with 10 positions matching TRBD1. V lost 5 bases to trimming and J lost 9 bases; unmatched junction nucleotides: 10. The length of the CDR3 is 15 residues. Germline CDR1 reads LNHNV; CDR2 reads YYDKDF (reference sequence). The CDR3 sequence: CATSSQRDRGSEQFF. CDR3 in DNA: TGTGCCACCAGCTCTCAGAGGGACAGGGGTAGTGAGCAGTTCTTC. The full variable domain, completed using reference TRBV15 and TRBJ2-1, is DAMVIQNPRYQVTQFGKPVTLSCSQTLNHNVMYWYQQKSSQAPKLLFHYYDKDFNNEADTPDNFQSRRPNTSFCFLDIRSPGLGDTAMYLCATSSQRDRGSEQFFGPGTRLTVL.

The chain recombines TRBV3-1 (or the pseudogene TRBV3-2) with TRBJ1-5; D gene ambiguous. This CDR3 spans 15 amino acids. The V and J ends lost 11 bases and 0 bases respectively, with 17 bases between them. CDR1 and CDR2 (germline): LGHDT, YNNKEL (reference sequence). In DNA form, the CDR3 reads TGTGCCCCATCCCTCCCGTTACTTAGCAATCAGCCCCAGCATTTT. This codes for CAPSLPLLSNQPQHF.

The chain combines TRBV7-9 with TRBJ2-5; 11 bases map to TRBD2. V was clipped by 2 bases and J by 3 bases; unmatched bases: 5. CDR1 is SEHNR and CDR2 is FQNEAQ in the germline V gene (reference sequence). The CDR3 runs to 16 residues. For the CDR3, the DNA is TGTGCCAGCAGCTTAAATCTAGCGGGAGGAGAAGAGACCCAGTACTTC. Translation gives CASSLNLAGGEETQYF.

This clone showed up just a few times. CDR3 sequence reads: CASSDTSGANTGELFF. CDR3 nucleotide sequence: TGTGCCAGCAGTGATACTAGCGGCGCGAACACCGGGGAGCTGTTTTTT. The chain couples TRBV28 to TRBJ2-2, with 8 bases that match TRBD2. The CDR3 is 16 residues long. CDR1 and CDR2 (germline): MDHEN, SYDVKM. The trim removed 5 bases at V and 0 bases at J, leaving 5 bases unmatched.

The V gene is TRBV4-1, the J gene TRBJ2-7; D is perhaps TRBD1 (6 bases). Germline loops: CDR1 MGHRA, CDR2 YSYEKL. V was trimmed by 1 base and J by 7 bases, leaving 17 bases between them. The length of the CDR3 is 15 residues. CDR3 sequence reads: CASSQARQESSEQYF. As DNA, the CDR3 is TGCGCCAGCAGCCAAGCTCGACAGGAGTCAAGTGAGCAGTACTTC.

This clone was detected only once. The chain joins TRBV27 to TRBJ1-6; 7 nucleotides match TRBD1. Germline V gene data show CDR1 as MNHEY and CDR2 as SMNVEV (reference sequence). With 3 bases clipped from V and 9 bases from J, the junction kept 8 bases outside the gene matches. The CDR3 sequence is 15 residues long. The DNA of the CDR3 is TGTGCCAGCAGTTTCCAAGACAGGGAAGGTTCACCCCTCCACTTT. Protein: CASSFQDREGSPLHF.

On this clone itself: The junction departs from germline at one end; a sequencing error may be responsible. The rearrangement links TRBV7-6 to TRBJ2-2; 10 bases are a match to TRBD2. This CDR3 comprises 15 residues. Per the germline V gene, CDR1 is SGHVS and CDR2 is FNYEAQ. CDR3 residues: CASSLAGVIGGELFF. The CDR3 DNA reads TGTGCCAGCAGCCTAGCGGGAGTTATCGGCGGGGAGCTGTTTTTT.